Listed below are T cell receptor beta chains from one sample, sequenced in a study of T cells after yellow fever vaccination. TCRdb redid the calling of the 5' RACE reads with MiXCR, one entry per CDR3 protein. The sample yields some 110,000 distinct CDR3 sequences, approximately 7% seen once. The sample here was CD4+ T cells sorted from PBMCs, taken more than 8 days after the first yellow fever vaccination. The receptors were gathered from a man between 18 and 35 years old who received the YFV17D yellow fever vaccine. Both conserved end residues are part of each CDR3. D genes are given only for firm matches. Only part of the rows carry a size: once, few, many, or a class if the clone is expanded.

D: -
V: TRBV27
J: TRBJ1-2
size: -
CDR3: CASSTPRGYGYTF
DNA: TGTGCCAGCAGTACCCCGCGGGGGTATGGCTACACCTTC

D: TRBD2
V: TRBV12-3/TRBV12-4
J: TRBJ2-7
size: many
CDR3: CASSPPWGGEQYF
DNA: TGTGCCAGCAGCCCCCCGTGGGGGGGCGAGCAGTACTTC

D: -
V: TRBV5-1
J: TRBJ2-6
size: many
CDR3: CASSLLGGSSGANVLTF
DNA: TGCGCCAGCAGCTTGTTAGGGGGATCCTCTGGGGCCAACGTCCTGACTTTC

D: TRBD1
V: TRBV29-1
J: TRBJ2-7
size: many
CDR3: CSASGTGLGEQYF
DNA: TGCAGCGCCTCCGGGACAGGCCTGGGCGAGCAGTACTTC

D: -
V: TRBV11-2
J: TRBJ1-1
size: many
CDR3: CASSPGGQRAFF
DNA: TGTGCCAGCAGCCCCGGGGGCCAACGAGCTTTCTTT

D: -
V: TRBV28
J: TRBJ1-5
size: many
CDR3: CASSSRTPPQHF
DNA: TGTGCCAGCAGTTCCCGCACGCCGCCCCAGCATTTT

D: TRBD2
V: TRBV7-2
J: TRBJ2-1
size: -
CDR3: CASSGIAPGLAGGGPYNEQFF
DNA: TGTGCCAGCAGCGGAATCGCTCCGGGACTAGCGGGGGGTGGTCCCTACAATGAGCAGTTCTTC

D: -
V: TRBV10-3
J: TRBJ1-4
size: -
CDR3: CAISEGRPTNEKLFF
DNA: TGTGCCATCAGTGAGGGCCGTCCAACTAATGAAAAACTGTTTTTT

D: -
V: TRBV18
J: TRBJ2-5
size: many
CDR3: CASSPAGRDQTQYF
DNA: TGTGCCAGCTCACCAGCCGGCAGGGACCAGACCCAGTACTTC

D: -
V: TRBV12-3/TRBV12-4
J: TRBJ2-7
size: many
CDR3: CASSPKGGTYEQYF
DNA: TGTGCCAGCAGTCCCAAGGGGGGCACCTACGAGCAGTACTTC

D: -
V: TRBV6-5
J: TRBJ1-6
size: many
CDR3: CASSTGGSPLHF
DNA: TGTGCCAGCAGTACGGGGGGCTCACCCCTCCACTTT

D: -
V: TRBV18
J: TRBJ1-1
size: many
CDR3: CASSGLEGGTEAFF
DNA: TGTGCCAGCTCAGGCCTTGAGGGAGGCACTGAAGCTTTCTTT

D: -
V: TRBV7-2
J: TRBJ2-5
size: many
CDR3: CASSSSTDGETQYF
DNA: TGTGCCAGCAGCTCTTCGACAGACGGAGAGACCCAGTACTTC

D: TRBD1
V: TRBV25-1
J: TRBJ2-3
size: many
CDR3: CASSETGVGTDTQYF
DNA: TGTGCCAGCAGTGAAACAGGGGTGGGCACAGATACGCAGTATTTT

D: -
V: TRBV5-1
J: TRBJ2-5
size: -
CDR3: CASSFLGIGETQYF
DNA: TGCGCCAGCAGCTTCCTAGGGATTGGGGAGACCCAGTACTTC

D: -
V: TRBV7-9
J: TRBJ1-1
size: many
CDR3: CASSPKDTYTEAFF
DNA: TGTGCCAGCAGCCCCAAAGACACCTACACTGAAGCTTTCTTT

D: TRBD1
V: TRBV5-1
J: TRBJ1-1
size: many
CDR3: CASSLRQGHTEAFF
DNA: TGCGCCAGCAGCTTGCGACAGGGTCACACTGAAGCTTTCTTT

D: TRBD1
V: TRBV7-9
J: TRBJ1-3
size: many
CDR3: CASSEKQGASGNTIYF
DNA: TGTGCCAGCAGCGAAAAACAGGGGGCTTCAGGAAACACCATATATTTT

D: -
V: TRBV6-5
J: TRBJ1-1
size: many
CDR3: CASSYYGLNTEAFF
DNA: TGTGCCAGCAGTTATTACGGACTCAACACTGAAGCTTTCTTT

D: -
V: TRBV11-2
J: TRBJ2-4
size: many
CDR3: CASSRNVGPAKNIQYF
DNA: TGTGCCAGCAGCCGAAACGTGGGTCCAGCCAAAAACATTCAGTACTTC

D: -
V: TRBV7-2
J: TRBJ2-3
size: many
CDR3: CASSLTVPSTDTQYF
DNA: TGTGCCAGCAGCTTAACCGTGCCTAGCACAGATACGCAGTATTTT

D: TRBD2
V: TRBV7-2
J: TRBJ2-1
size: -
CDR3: CASSLLSGGRNEQFF
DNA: TGTGCCAGCAGCTTATTAAGCGGGGGGAGGAATGAGCAGTTCTTC

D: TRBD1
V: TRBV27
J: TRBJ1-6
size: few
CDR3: CASRTTGGGSPLHF
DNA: TGTGCCAGCAGGACTACAGGGGGCGGGTCACCCCTCCACTTT

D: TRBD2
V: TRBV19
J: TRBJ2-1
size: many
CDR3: CASRGALAGGFINEQFF
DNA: TGTGCCAGTAGGGGGGCCCTAGCGGGGGGTTTTATCAATGAGCAGTTCTTC

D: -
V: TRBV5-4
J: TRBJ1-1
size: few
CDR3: CASSLNRDRAFF
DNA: TGTGCCAGCAGCTTGAACCGTGACAGGGCTTTCTTT

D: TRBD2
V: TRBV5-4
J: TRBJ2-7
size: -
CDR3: CAVERGGLNEQYF
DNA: TGTGCCGTCGAGCGGGGGGGCCTCAACGAGCAGTACTTC

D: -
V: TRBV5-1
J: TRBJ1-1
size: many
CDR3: CASSLGLTKNTEAFF
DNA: TGCGCCAGCAGCTTGGGGCTTACGAAGAACACTGAAGCTTTCTTT

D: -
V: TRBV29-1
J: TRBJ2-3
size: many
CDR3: CSVSRTSRADTQYF
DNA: TGCAGCGTTTCGAGAACTAGTAGGGCAGATACGCAGTATTTT

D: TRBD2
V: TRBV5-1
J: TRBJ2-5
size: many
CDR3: CASSFRGGGFQETQYF
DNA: TGCGCCAGCAGCTTTAGGGGCGGGGGATTTCAAGAGACCCAGTACTTC

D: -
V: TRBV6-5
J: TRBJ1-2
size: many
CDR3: CASSVTDRSPYGYTF
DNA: TGTGCCAGCAGCGTAACGGACAGAAGTCCCTATGGCTACACCTTC

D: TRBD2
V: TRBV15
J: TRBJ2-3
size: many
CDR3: CATSPRRGSTDTQYF
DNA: TGTGCCACTTCACCGCGGCGGGGGAGCACAGATACGCAGTATTTT

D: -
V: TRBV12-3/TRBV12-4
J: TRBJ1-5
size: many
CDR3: CASSAGFYSNQPQHF
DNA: TGTGCCAGCAGTGCAGGGTTTTATAGCAATCAGCCCCAGCATTTT

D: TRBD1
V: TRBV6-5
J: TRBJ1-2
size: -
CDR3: CASSYLRTGGYTF
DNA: TGTGCCAGCAGTTATTTGCGGACAGGTGGCTACACCTTC

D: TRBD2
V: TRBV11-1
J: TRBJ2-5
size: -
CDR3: CASSLGLAGGDYQETQYF
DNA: TGTGCCAGCAGCCTCGGACTAGCGGGGGGAGATTACCAAGAGACCCAGTACTTC

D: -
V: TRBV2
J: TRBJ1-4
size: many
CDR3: CASSPGTSGEKLFF
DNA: TGTGCCAGCAGTCCCGGGACATCGGGTGAAAAACTGTTTTTT

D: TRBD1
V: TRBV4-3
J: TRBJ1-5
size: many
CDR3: CASSQDRQGSQPQHF
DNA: TGCGCCAGCAGCCAGGACCGACAGGGAAGTCAGCCCCAGCATTTT

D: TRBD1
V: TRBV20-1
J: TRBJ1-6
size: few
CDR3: CSARDRGDSPLHF
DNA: TGCAGTGCTAGAGACAGGGGGGACTCACCCCTCCACTTT

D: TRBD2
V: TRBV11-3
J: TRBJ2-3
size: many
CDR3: CASSAGTSGSTDTQYF
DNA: TGTGCCAGCAGCGCAGGGACTAGCGGTTCCACAGATACGCAGTATTTT

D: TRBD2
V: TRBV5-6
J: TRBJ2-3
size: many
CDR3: CASSFIAGGSTDTQYF
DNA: TGTGCCAGCAGCTTTATAGCGGGGGGAAGCACAGATACGCAGTATTTT

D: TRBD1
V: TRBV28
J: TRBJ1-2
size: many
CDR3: CASIQDRANYGYTF
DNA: TGTGCCAGCATCCAAGACAGGGCTAACTATGGCTACACCTTC

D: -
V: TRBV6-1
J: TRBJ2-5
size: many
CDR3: CASRQMEGLPQETQYF
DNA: TGTGCCAGCAGGCAAATGGAGGGACTCCCCCAAGAGACCCAGTACTTC

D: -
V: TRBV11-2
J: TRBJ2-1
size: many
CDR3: CASSSIRGSYNEQFF
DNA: TGTGCCAGCAGCTCCATACGGGGGTCCTACAATGAGCAGTTCTTC

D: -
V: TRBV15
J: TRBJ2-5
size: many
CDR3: CATSRDPAQETQYF
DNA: TGTGCCACCAGCAGAGATCCGGCACAAGAGACCCAGTACTTC

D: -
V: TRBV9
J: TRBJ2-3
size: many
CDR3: CASSVGGVRDTQYF
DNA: TGTGCCAGCAGCGTAGGGGGGGTTAGAGATACGCAGTATTTT

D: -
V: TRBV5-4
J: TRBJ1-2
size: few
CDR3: CASSGRQTNYGYTF
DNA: TGTGCCAGCAGCGGACGTCAGACTAACTATGGCTACACCTTC

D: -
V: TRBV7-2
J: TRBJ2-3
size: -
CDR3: CASSYRQVSDTQYF
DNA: TGTGCCAGCAGCTACCGACAGGTCTCCGATACGCAGTATTTT

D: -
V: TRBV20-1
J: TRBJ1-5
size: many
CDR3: CSASKAGGNQPQHF
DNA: TGCAGTGCTAGTAAGGCAGGGGGCAATCAGCCCCAGCATTTT

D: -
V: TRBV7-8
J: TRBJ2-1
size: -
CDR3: CASSLERRETNEQFF
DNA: TGTGCCAGCAGCTTAGAGCGCCGGGAAACGAATGAGCAGTTCTTC

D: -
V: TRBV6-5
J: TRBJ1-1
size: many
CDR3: CASSPAQGRARNTEAFF
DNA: TGTGCCAGCAGTCCAGCCCAGGGCAGGGCGAGGAACACTGAAGCTTTCTTT

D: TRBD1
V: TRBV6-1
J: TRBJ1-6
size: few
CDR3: CASRPGTALSSYNSPLHF
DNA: TGTGCCAGCAGGCCCGGGACAGCGTTAAGCTCCTATAATTCACCCCTCCACTTT

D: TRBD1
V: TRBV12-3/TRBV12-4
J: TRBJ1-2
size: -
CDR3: CASRRTGAGGYTF
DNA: TGTGCCAGCAGAAGGACAGGGGCTGGGGGCTACACCTTC

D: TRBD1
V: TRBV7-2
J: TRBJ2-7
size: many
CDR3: CASSSDRAGQYF
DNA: TGTGCCAGCAGCTCCGACAGGGCAGGGCAGTACTTC

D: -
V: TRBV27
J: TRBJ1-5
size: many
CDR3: CASSSDSGNQPQHF
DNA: TGTGCCAGCAGTTCCGACAGTGGCAATCAGCCCCAGCATTTT

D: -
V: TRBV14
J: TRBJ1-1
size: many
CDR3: CASNGQTNTEAFF
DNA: TGTGCCAGCAACGGACAGACGAACACTGAAGCTTTCTTT